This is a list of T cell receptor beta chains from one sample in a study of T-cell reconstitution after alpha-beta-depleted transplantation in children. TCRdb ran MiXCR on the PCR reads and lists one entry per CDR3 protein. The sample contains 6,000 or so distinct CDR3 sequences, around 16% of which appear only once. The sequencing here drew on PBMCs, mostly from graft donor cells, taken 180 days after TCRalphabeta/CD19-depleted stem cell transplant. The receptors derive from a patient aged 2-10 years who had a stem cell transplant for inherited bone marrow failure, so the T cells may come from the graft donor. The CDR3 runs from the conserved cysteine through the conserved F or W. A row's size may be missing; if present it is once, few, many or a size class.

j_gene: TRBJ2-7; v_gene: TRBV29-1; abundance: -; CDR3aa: CSVGPRGVYEQYF
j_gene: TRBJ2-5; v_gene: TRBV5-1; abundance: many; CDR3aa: CASMKGPEETQYF
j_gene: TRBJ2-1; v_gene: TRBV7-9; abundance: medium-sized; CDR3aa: CASSPLGQGTYNEQFF
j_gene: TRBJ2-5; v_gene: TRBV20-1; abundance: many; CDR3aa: CSAYRETQYF
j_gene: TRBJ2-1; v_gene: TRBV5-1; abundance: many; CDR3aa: CASSSLLAGGPHEQFF
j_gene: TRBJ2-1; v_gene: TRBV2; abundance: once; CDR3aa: CASSRAGTGIGNSEQFF
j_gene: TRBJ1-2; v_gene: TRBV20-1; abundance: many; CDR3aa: CSASPTGGYGYTF
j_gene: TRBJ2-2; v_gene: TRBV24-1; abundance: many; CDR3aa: CATSDPTGMNTGELFF
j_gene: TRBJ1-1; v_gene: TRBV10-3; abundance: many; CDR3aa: CAITRTGGLLNTEAFF
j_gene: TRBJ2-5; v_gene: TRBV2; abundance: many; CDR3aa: CASNPQETQYF
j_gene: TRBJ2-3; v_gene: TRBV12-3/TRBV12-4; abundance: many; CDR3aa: CASSLVAGVSDTQYF
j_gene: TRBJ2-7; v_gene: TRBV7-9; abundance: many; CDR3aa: CASRSSGRGYEQYF
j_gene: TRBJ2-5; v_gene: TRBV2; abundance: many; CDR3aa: CTLCFELAGGWDQETQYF
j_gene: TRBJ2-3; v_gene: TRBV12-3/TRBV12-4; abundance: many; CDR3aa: CASSLRGRENTQYF
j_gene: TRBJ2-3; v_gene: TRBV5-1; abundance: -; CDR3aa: CASSPDTDTQYF
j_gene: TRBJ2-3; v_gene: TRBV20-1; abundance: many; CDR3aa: CSAPQGGVGTDTQYF
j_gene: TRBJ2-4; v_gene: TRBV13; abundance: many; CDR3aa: CASSKRRAAAKNIQYF
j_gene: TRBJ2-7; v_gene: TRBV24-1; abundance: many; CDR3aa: CATTYRAGNAEQYF
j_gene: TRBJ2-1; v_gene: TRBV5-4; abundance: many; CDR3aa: CASSLDSVLDEQFF
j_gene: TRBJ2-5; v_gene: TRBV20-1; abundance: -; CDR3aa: CSAGQAPGGETQYF
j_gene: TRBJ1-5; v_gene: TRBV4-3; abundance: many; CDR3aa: CASSQDRGWSQPQHF
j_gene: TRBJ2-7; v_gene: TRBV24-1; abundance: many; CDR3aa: CATSAGRGLAAEQYF
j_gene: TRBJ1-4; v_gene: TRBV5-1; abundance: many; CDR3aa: CASSPGGSGEKLFF
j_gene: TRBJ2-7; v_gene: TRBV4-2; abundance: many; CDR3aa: CASSHPGQGVYEQYF
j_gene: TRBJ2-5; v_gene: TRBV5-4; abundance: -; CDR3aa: CASSRRGGETQYF
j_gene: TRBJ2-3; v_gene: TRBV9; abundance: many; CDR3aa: CASSVEGLAGGTQYF
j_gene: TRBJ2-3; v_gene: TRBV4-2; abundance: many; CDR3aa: CASSQESWGGGADTQYF
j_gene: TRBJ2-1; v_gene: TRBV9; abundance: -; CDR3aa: CASSVVVAGGSNEQFF
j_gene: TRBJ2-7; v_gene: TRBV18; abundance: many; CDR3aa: CASSPGLAAYEQYF
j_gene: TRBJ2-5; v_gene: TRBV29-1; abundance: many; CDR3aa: CSSRQKETQYF
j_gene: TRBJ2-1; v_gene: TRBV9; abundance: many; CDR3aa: CASSVAPGLAGDLSNEQFF
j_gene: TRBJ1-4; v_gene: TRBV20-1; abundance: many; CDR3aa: CSARDFGQPREKLFF
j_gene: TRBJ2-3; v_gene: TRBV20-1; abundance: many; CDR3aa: CSASELAGGTDTQYF
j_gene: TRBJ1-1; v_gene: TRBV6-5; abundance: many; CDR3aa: CASTRGMNTEAFF
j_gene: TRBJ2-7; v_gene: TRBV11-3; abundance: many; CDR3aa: CASSFGTGETEQYF
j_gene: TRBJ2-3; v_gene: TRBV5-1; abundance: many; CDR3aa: CASSLDGEGTDTQYF
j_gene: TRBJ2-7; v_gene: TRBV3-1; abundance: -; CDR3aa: CASTPRLAGGYEQYF
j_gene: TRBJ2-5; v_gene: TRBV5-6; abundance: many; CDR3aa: CASSPVAGGTQYF
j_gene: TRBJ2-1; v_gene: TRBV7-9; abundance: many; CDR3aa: CASSHGLAGENNEQFF
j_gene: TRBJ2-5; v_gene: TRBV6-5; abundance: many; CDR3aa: CASSTRTPQETQYF
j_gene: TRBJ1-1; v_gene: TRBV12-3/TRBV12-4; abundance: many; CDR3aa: CASSFLWLGEVAFF
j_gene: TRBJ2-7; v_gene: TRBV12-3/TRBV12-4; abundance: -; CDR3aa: CASSLWGAVTDEQYF
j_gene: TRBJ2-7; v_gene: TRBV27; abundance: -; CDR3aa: CASRGDSAYEQYF
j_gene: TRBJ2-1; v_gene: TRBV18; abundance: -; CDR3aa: CASSPGTSSDEQFF
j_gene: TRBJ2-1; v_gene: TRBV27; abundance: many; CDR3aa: CASSPWTSGSSYNEQFF
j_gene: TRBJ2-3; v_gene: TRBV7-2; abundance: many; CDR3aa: CASRFTGGSTDTQYF
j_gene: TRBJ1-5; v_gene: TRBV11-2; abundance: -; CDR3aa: CASSLGGPNQPQHF
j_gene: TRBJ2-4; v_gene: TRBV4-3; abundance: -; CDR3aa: CASSQDSRGLIAKNIQYF
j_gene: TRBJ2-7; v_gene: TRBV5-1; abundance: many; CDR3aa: CASSLAIGQGASEQYF